Below, one TCR beta chain is given with its context. As yet, its antigen is unknown. As to time point: patch test 2, 6 weeks after DPC sensitization. Noted treatment: therapeutic diphenylcyclopropenone sensitization with weekly scalp DPC. Separate cDNA molecules received unique molecular identifiers, which the library attached to them. TCRdb analysed the RACE reads with MiXCR anew, one entry per CDR3 protein. The sample holds tens of thousands of distinct CDR3 sequences, 11% seen once. The data originate from a study of human T cells and chemical hapten exposure. As for the study in general: On the upper back, patch tests were applied with 0.01% DPC and read at 6 days. Study-wide points: Donor immune responses may differ from healthy people's, since all donors had alopecia.

The CDR3 has 15 amino acids. The V gene lost 6 bases and the J gene lost 2 bases, with 14 bases spanning the gap. The TCR sequence derives from a man in his forties with alopecia areata. Some clones in this sample may be carry-over from other donors' samples. The specimen comprised whole blood, sampled in connection with sensitization to the hapten diphenylcyclopropenone (DPC). The genes are TRBV12-3 or TRBV12-4 and TRBJ2-1; maybe TRBD2 (5 bases). CDR3 coding DNA: TGTGCCAGCAGGAGGAGAGGGCTTGCCTACAATGAGCAGTTCTTC. This translates into CASRRRGLAYNEQFF.